Listed below are T cell receptor beta chains from one sample, sequenced in a study of cytomegalovirus exposure and HLA in healthy donors. Repertoires were generated with immunoSEQ multiplex PCR, while TCRdb's copy carries only in-frame clones and drops some. The table includes some 200,000 clones, 65% to 80% detected once. Sequencing was done on a sample of PBMCs. The receptors come from a middle-aged man in good health and CMV-seronegative. Both conserved end residues are part of each CDR3. Fields, in order: V gene, D gene, J gene, clone size, CDR3 protein, CDR3 DNA. D genes are given only for firm matches. Rows may omit the clone size; those that give it use once, few, many or a size class.

v_gene: TRBV4-2; d_gene: TRBD1; j_gene: TRBJ2-2; abundance: NA; CDR3aa: CASSPRDRGRTGELFF; CDR3nt: TGTGCCAGCAGCCCCCGGGACAGGGGGAGAACCGGGGAGCTGTTTTTT
v_gene: TRBV7-9; d_gene: TRBD1; j_gene: TRBJ1-2; abundance: NA; CDR3aa: CASSFGQGGKGYTF; CDR3nt: TGTGCCAGCAGCTTCGGACAGGGGGGGAAAGGCTACACCTTC
v_gene: TRBV5-4; d_gene: TRBD1; j_gene: TRBJ1-2; abundance: once; CDR3aa: CASSSDRGYLGGYTF; CDR3nt: TGTGCCAGCAGCTCGGACAGGGGGTATCTTGGTGGCTACACCTTC
v_gene: TRBV4-1; d_gene: TRBD1; j_gene: TRBJ1-1; abundance: NA; CDR3aa: CASSQGRDRNTEAFF; CDR3nt: TGCGCCAGCAGCCAGGGCCGGGACAGGAACACTGAAGCTTTCTTT
v_gene: TRBV7-9; d_gene: NA; j_gene: TRBJ1-3; abundance: NA; CDR3aa: CASSLELSGNTIYF; CDR3nt: TGTGCCAGCAGCTTAGAACTTTCTGGAAACACCATATATTTT
v_gene: TRBV15; d_gene: TRBD2; j_gene: TRBJ2-3; abundance: once; CDR3aa: CATSTGLADTQYF; CDR3nt: TGTGCCACCAGCACGGGACTAGCAGATACGCAGTATTTT
v_gene: TRBV10-2; d_gene: TRBD1; j_gene: TRBJ1-1; abundance: NA; CDR3aa: CASSPGQGALGTEAFF; CDR3nt: TGCGCCAGCAGCCCCGGACAGGGGGCTTTGGGAACTGAAGCTTTCTTT
v_gene: TRBV5-1; d_gene: TRBD1; j_gene: TRBJ1-1; abundance: NA; CDR3aa: CASSRDRLMNTEAFF; CDR3nt: TGCGCCAGCAGCAGGGACAGACTCATGAACACTGAAGCTTTCTTT
v_gene: TRBV9; d_gene: NA; j_gene: TRBJ1-4; abundance: NA; CDR3aa: CASSDTGTSNEKLFF; CDR3nt: TGTGCCAGCAGCGATACAGGGACGTCTAATGAAAAACTGTTTTTT
v_gene: TRBV2; d_gene: NA; j_gene: TRBJ1-5; abundance: NA; CDR3aa: CASSEGVIFSNQPQHF; CDR3nt: TGTGCCAGCAGTGAAGGTGTAATCTTTAGCAATCAGCCCCAGCATTTT
v_gene: TRBV7-2; d_gene: NA; j_gene: TRBJ1-5; abundance: NA; CDR3aa: CASSLVPGYGNQPQHF; CDR3nt: TGTGCCAGCAGCTTAGTCCCAGGGTATGGCAATCAGCCCCAGCATTTT
v_gene: TRBV2; d_gene: TRBD2; j_gene: TRBJ2-1; abundance: once; CDR3aa: CASGSGGHTLDNEQFF; CDR3nt: TGTGCCAGCGGTTCGGGAGGGCATACCCTTGACAATGAGCAGTTCTTC
v_gene: TRBV15; d_gene: NA; j_gene: TRBJ1-1; abundance: NA; CDR3aa: CATLDRMNTEAFF; CDR3nt: TGTGCCACCCTGGACAGAATGAACACTGAAGCTTTCTTT
v_gene: TRBV2; d_gene: NA; j_gene: TRBJ2-3; abundance: NA; CDR3aa: CASSSDLAYTQYF; CDR3nt: TGTGCCAGCAGCAGCGACCTGGCTTATACGCAGTATTTT
v_gene: TRBV27; d_gene: TRBD2; j_gene: TRBJ2-7; abundance: few; CDR3aa: CASSHGTSATYEQYF; CDR3nt: TGTGCCAGCAGTCACGGGACTAGCGCTACCTACGAGCAGTACTTC
v_gene: TRBV7-6; d_gene: TRBD2; j_gene: TRBJ2-2; abundance: NA; CDR3aa: CASSLARSSSGRTGELFF; CDR3nt: TGTGCCAGCAGCTTAGCGCGGAGCTCTAGCGGGAGGACCGGGGAGCTGTTTTTT
v_gene: TRBV7-2; d_gene: NA; j_gene: TRBJ1-2; abundance: few; CDR3aa: CASSLVSGGARDGYTF; CDR3nt: TGTGCCAGCAGCTTAGTTTCGGGGGGGGCGCGAGACGGCTACACCTTC
v_gene: TRBV11-2; d_gene: TRBD2; j_gene: TRBJ2-2; abundance: NA; CDR3aa: CASSLLVPAGGGGELFF; CDR3nt: TGTGCCAGCAGCCTACTAGTTCCAGCGGGAGGCGGCGGGGAGCTGTTTTTT
v_gene: TRBV19; d_gene: NA; j_gene: TRBJ1-2; abundance: once; CDR3aa: CASSMQGSAYRRTF; CDR3nt: TGTGCCAGTAGTATGCAGGGGTCTGCTTACAGGAGGACCTTC
v_gene: TRBV27; d_gene: NA; j_gene: TRBJ2-5; abundance: NA; CDR3aa: CASSLGGGRETQYF; CDR3nt: TGTGCCAGCAGTTTAGGTGGGGGCCGGGAGACCCAGTACTTC
v_gene: TRBV6-1; d_gene: TRBD1; j_gene: TRBJ1-1; abundance: NA; CDR3aa: CASRGQGISEAFF; CDR3nt: TGTGCCAGCAGGGGACAGGGCATCTCTGAAGCTTTCTTT
v_gene: TRBV9; d_gene: NA; j_gene: TRBJ1-4; abundance: few; CDR3aa: CASSPRQTNEKLFF; CDR3nt: TGTGCCAGCAGCCCGCGACAGACTAATGAAAAACTGTTTTTT
v_gene: TRBV5-1; d_gene: TRBD1; j_gene: TRBJ1-1; abundance: NA; CDR3aa: CASSFGGTANTEAFF; CDR3nt: TGCGCCAGCAGCTTTGGGGGGACAGCGAACACTGAAGCTTTCTTT
v_gene: TRBV7-6; d_gene: TRBD2; j_gene: TRBJ2-1; abundance: NA; CDR3aa: CASSPRQGASGGVYNEQFF; CDR3nt: TGTGCCAGCAGCCCCCGACAGGGCGCTAGCGGGGGGGTATACAATGAGCAGTTCTTC
v_gene: TRBV21-1; d_gene: NA; j_gene: TRBJ2-7; abundance: NA; CDR3aa: CASSKALGEGRELYEQYF; CDR3nt: TGTGCCAGCAGCAAAGCGCTGGGGGAGGGCAGGGAGTTGTACGAGCAGTACTTC
v_gene: TRBV29-1; d_gene: NA; j_gene: TRBJ1-2; abundance: NA; CDR3aa: CSVDLATNYGYTF; CDR3nt: TGCAGCGTTGATTTGGCAACTAACTATGGCTACACCTTC
v_gene: TRBV10-3; d_gene: TRBD1; j_gene: TRBJ2-1; abundance: NA; CDR3aa: CAIRTTGANEQFF; CDR3nt: TGTGCCATCAGAACGACAGGGGCCAATGAGCAGTTCTTC
v_gene: TRBV7-8; d_gene: NA; j_gene: TRBJ2-2; abundance: few; CDR3aa: CASSLDGGASANTGELFF; CDR3nt: TGTGCCAGCAGCTTAGACGGAGGGGCCAGCGCGAACACCGGGGAGCTGTTTTTT
v_gene: TRBV19; d_gene: TRBD2; j_gene: TRBJ2-2; abundance: NA; CDR3aa: CASSTFFRGSTSGELFF; CDR3nt: TGTGCCAGTAGTACCTTTTTTCGCGGGAGTACGAGTGGGGAGCTGTTTTTT
v_gene: TRBV27; d_gene: NA; j_gene: TRBJ2-5; abundance: NA; CDR3aa: CASKFLQGQETQYF; CDR3nt: TGTGCCAGCAAATTCCTTCAGGGACAAGAGACCCAGTACTTC
v_gene: TRBV7-2; d_gene: NA; j_gene: TRBJ1-5; abundance: NA; CDR3aa: CASSQQGSNQPQHF; CDR3nt: TGTGCCAGCAGCCAACAGGGAAGCAATCAGCCCCAGCATTTT
v_gene: TRBV19; d_gene: NA; j_gene: TRBJ2-5; abundance: NA; CDR3aa: CASSIPGRETQYF; CDR3nt: TGTGCCAGTAGTATCCCGGGGAGAGAGACCCAGTACTTC
v_gene: TRBV6-5; d_gene: TRBD2; j_gene: TRBJ2-7; abundance: NA; CDR3aa: CASRIGLASREQYF; CDR3nt: TGTGCCAGCAGAATAGGACTAGCGTCTCGCGAGCAGTACTTC
v_gene: TRBV19; d_gene: NA; j_gene: TRBJ2-2; abundance: NA; CDR3aa: CASSMEGLRNTGELFF; CDR3nt: TGTGCCAGTAGTATGGAGGGACTTCGGAACACCGGGGAGCTGTTTTTT
v_gene: TRBV27; d_gene: NA; j_gene: TRBJ1-5; abundance: NA; CDR3aa: CASSYRSGYQPQHF; CDR3nt: TGTGCCAGCAGTTATAGGAGTGGGTATCAGCCCCAGCATTTT
v_gene: TRBV7-6; d_gene: TRBD1; j_gene: TRBJ1-5; abundance: NA; CDR3aa: CASSRDRGGQPQHF; CDR3nt: TGTGCCAGCAGCCGAGACAGGGGTGGACAGCCCCAGCATTTT
v_gene: TRBV27; d_gene: NA; j_gene: TRBJ2-1; abundance: NA; CDR3aa: CASSLASSDNEQFF; CDR3nt: TGTGCCAGCAGTTTGGCTAGCTCCGACAATGAGCAGTTCTTC
v_gene: TRBV2; d_gene: TRBD2; j_gene: TRBJ2-5; abundance: NA; CDR3aa: CASSEGGTRKETQYF; CDR3nt: TGTGCCAGCAGTGAAGGGGGGACTAGAAAGGAGACCCAGTACTTC
v_gene: TRBV5-4; d_gene: NA; j_gene: TRBJ2-1; abundance: NA; CDR3aa: CASSLAVAGWTEQFF; CDR3nt: TGTGCCAGCAGCTTGGCCGTGGCAGGGTGGACTGAGCAGTTCTTC
v_gene: TRBV6-5; d_gene: NA; j_gene: TRBJ1-2; abundance: few; CDR3aa: CASSYRRAGTHGYTF; CDR3nt: TGTGCCAGCAGTTACCGTCGGGCAGGGACACATGGCTACACCTTC
v_gene: TRBV4-2; d_gene: NA; j_gene: TRBJ1-4; abundance: few; CDR3aa: CASSQDIGEKLFF; CDR3nt: TGTGCCAGCAGCCAAGATATCGGTGAAAAACTGTTTTTT
v_gene: TRBV4-3; d_gene: NA; j_gene: TRBJ1-2; abundance: NA; CDR3aa: CASSQERQLYGYTF; CDR3nt: TGCGCCAGCAGCCAAGAACGACAGCTCTATGGCTACACCTTC
v_gene: TRBV2; d_gene: TRBD2; j_gene: TRBJ2-3; abundance: NA; CDR3aa: CASSEATTSGGTDTQYF; CDR3nt: TGTGCCAGCAGTGAAGCAACGACTAGCGGGGGCACAGATACGCAGTATTTT
v_gene: TRBV7-9; d_gene: NA; j_gene: TRBJ2-5; abundance: NA; CDR3aa: CASSILTGFGETQYF; CDR3nt: TGTGCCAGCAGCATACTTACAGGGTTTGGGGAGACCCAGTACTTC
v_gene: TRBV15; d_gene: NA; j_gene: TRBJ2-5; abundance: NA; CDR3aa: CATSSRQETQYF; CDR3nt: TGTGCCACCAGCAGCAGGCAAGAGACCCAGTACTTC
v_gene: TRBV4-3; d_gene: NA; j_gene: TRBJ1-4; abundance: NA; CDR3aa: CASSPGGGKLFF; CDR3nt: TGCGCCAGCAGCCCGGGGGGCGGAAAACTGTTTTTT
v_gene: TRBV6-6; d_gene: NA; j_gene: TRBJ2-1; abundance: NA; CDR3aa: CASSYTQGLANEQFF; CDR3nt: TGTGCCAGCAGTTACACCCAGGGACTTGCAAATGAGCAGTTCTTC
v_gene: TRBV6-1; d_gene: TRBD2; j_gene: TRBJ2-1; abundance: NA; CDR3aa: CASSVLWTSGEYNEQFF; CDR3nt: TGTGCCAGCAGTGTGTTGTGGACTAGCGGGGAATACAATGAGCAGTTCTTC
v_gene: TRBV5-4; d_gene: NA; j_gene: TRBJ2-5; abundance: NA; CDR3aa: CASSLGGQETQYF; CDR3nt: TGTGCCAGCAGCTTGGGCGGGCAAGAGACCCAGTACTTC
v_gene: TRBV6-6; d_gene: TRBD2; j_gene: TRBJ2-7; abundance: once; CDR3aa: CASSYGLAEPYEQYF; CDR3nt: TGTGCCAGCAGTTACGGGCTAGCGGAACCCTACGAGCAGTACTTC
v_gene: TRBV9; d_gene: TRBD2; j_gene: TRBJ2-2; abundance: few; CDR3aa: CASSQGLAGGPGTGELFF; CDR3nt: TGTGCCAGCAGCCAAGGACTAGCGGGGGGGCCTGGGACCGGGGAGCTGTTTTTT
v_gene: TRBV5-5; d_gene: TRBD1; j_gene: TRBJ2-3; abundance: once; CDR3aa: CASSPSDRGYSTDTQYF; CDR3nt: TGTGCCAGCAGCCCATCTGACAGGGGCTATAGCACAGATACGCAGTATTTT
v_gene: TRBV6-5; d_gene: NA; j_gene: TRBJ1-1; abundance: NA; CDR3aa: CASRGRGGTEAFF; CDR3nt: TGTGCCAGCAGGGGGAGGGGGGGAACTGAAGCTTTCTTT
v_gene: TRBV11-2; d_gene: TRBD2; j_gene: TRBJ2-2; abundance: NA; CDR3aa: CASSFTAGGGGELFF; CDR3nt: TGTGCCAGCAGCTTCACAGCGGGGGGGGGCGGGGAGCTGTTTTTT
v_gene: TRBV4-3; d_gene: TRBD1; j_gene: TRBJ1-1; abundance: NA; CDR3aa: CASSQRGTGMNTEAFF; CDR3nt: TGCGCCAGCAGCCAACGGGGGACAGGTATGAACACTGAAGCTTTCTTT
v_gene: TRBV7-2; d_gene: TRBD1; j_gene: TRBJ2-3; abundance: NA; CDR3aa: CASSTAQTGPDTQYF; CDR3nt: TGTGCCAGCAGCACAGCACAGACAGGGCCAGATACGCAGTATTTT
v_gene: TRBV6-5; d_gene: NA; j_gene: TRBJ2-1; abundance: NA; CDR3aa: CASSYLHNDEQFF; CDR3nt: TGTGCCAGCAGTTACTTACATAATGATGAGCAGTTCTTC
v_gene: TRBV9; d_gene: NA; j_gene: TRBJ2-2; abundance: once; CDR3aa: CASSAGTLNTGELFF; CDR3nt: TGTGCCAGCAGCGCCGGGACTCTGAACACCGGGGAGCTGTTTTTT
v_gene: TRBV2; d_gene: NA; j_gene: TRBJ2-3; abundance: NA; CDR3aa: CASSVGTPTDTQYF; CDR3nt: TGTGCCAGCAGCGTAGGGACTCCCACAGATACGCAGTATTTT